These T cell receptor beta chains were read from a single sample in a study of T cells after posttransplantation cyclophosphamide. Assay used: immunoSEQ multiplex PCR; TCRdb lists only in-frame clones, some missing. The sample contains several thousand clones, none occurring once; approximately 15% lies in the top ten. This material consisted of PBMCs, taken after allogeneic stem cell transplant with posttransplant cyclophosphamide. These receptors were collected from a female patient in her 30s who received an allogeneic stem cell transplant from an unrelated donor, was CMV-positive, and had acute and chronic GVHD. The T cells may partly be graft donor cells. Both conserved end residues are part of each CDR3. A D gene is named only where the DNA matches it firmly. Some rows have no size entry. The others give once, few or many, or a class for an expanded clone.

abundance	v_gene	d_gene	j_gene	CDR3nt	CDR3aa
many	TRBV27	NA	TRBJ2-4	TGTGCCAGCAGTCCGCAGGGGATGGCCAAAAACATTCAGTACTTC	CASSPQGMAKNIQYF
many	TRBV4-3	TRBD1	TRBJ1-5	TGCGCCAGCAGCCAAGATATCGGAAGGGGGCGAAGTCAGCCCCAGCATTTT	CASSQDIGRGRSQPQHF
many	TRBV18	TRBD1	TRBJ1-4	TGTGCCAGCTCACTGCGGACAGGGAATGAAAAACTGTTTTTT	CASSLRTGNEKLFF
many	TRBV5-1	NA	TRBJ1-4	TGCGCCAGCAGCCCCCTCGGCGGGACCAATGAAAAACTGTTTTTT	CASSPLGGTNEKLFF
many	TRBV9	NA	TRBJ1-3	TGTGCCAGCAGCGGGCGAGCAGGGAAAAGCTCTGGAAACACCATATATTTT	CASSGRAGKSSGNTIYF
many	TRBV4-1	TRBD1	TRBJ2-5	TGCGCCAGCAGCCAAGAAAGGGGGCGGCAGACCCAGTACTTC	CASSQERGRQTQYF
many	TRBV18	TRBD1	TRBJ2-7	TGTGCCAGCTCGGCCACCGGGACAGGGAGTGGGTACGAGCAGTACTTC	CASSATGTGSGYEQYF
few	TRBV4-3	NA	TRBJ2-7	TGCGCCAGCAGCCAAGACTTCAGGCGGGGCCGGGACGGGTTTTACGAGCAGTACTTC	CASSQDFRRGRDGFYEQYF
many	TRBV5-1	TRBD1	TRBJ2-1	TGCGCCAGCAGCCACAGACAGGGGGACGGTGAGCAGTTCTTC	CASSHRQGDGEQFF
large	TRBV7-9	NA	TRBJ2-1	TGTGCCAGCAGCGCCACCTCGCCGGGGGTCAATGAGCAGTTCTTC	CASSATSPGVNEQFF
many	TRBV5-4	TRBD1	TRBJ1-2	TGTGCCAGCAGCTCAAAGACAGGGGGCGTGGGCTACACCTTC	CASSSKTGGVGYTF
NA	TRBV2	NA	TRBJ2-1	TGTGCCAGCAGTGAAGACTTCAACAATGAGCAGTTCTTC	CASSEDFNNEQFF
many	TRBV7-8	TRBD2	TRBJ2-3	TGTGCCAGCAGCTTAATACTAGCGGTCACAGATACGCAGTATTTT	CASSLILAVTDTQYF
many	TRBV5-8	NA	TRBJ2-3	TGTGCCAGCAGCTTGGTCTCCGCAGGTTATTTT	CASSLVSAGYF
many	TRBV11-2	TRBD1	TRBJ2-5	TGTGCCAGCAGCTCCGAGACAGGGAAAGAGACCCAGTACTTC	CASSSETGKETQYF
many	TRBV27	NA	TRBJ2-7	TGTGCCAGCAGTCCGCGGAGGGCCAGGTCCGAGCAGTACTTC	CASSPRRARSEQYF
medium-sized	TRBV10-3	NA	TRBJ1-3	TGTGCCATCACCCCATCTGGAAACACCATATATTTT	CAITPSGNTIYF
many	TRBV5-1	NA	TRBJ1-2	TGCGCCAGCAGCTTGGGGGACAAGTGGGGCTACACCTTC	CASSLGDKWGYTF
many	TRBV2	TRBD1	TRBJ1-4	TGTGCCAGCAGTGAACACAGGGGGAGATTTGAAAAACTGTTTTTT	CASSEHRGRFEKLFF
many	TRBV6-6	TRBD1	TRBJ2-6	TGTGCCAGCAGCTCGACAGGGGGCTCTGGGGCCAACGTCCTGACTTTC	CASSSTGGSGANVLTF
few	TRBV2	NA	TRBJ2-5	TGTGCCAGCAGTGATATGGGCACCCGACAAGAGACCCAGTACTTC	CASSDMGTRQETQYF
many	TRBV28	NA	TRBJ1-2	TGTGCCAGCAGTTGGACAATCTATGGCTACACCTTC	CASSWTIYGYTF
many	TRBV7-9	NA	TRBJ2-7	TGTGCCAGCAGCTTCAGTGTGACAGGAACTAGCGTCGGGGTTTACGAGCAGTACTTC	CASSFSVTGTSVGVYEQYF
many	TRBV4-2	NA	TRBJ1-1	TGTGCCAGCAGCCAAGTTGGACACCTGAACACTGAAGCTTTCTTT	CASSQVGHLNTEAFF
large	TRBV9	NA	TRBJ2-3	TGTGCCAGCAGCGTAGAGGGGTCAGTTTCAGTTGCGGATACGCAGTATTTT	CASSVEGSVSVADTQYF
many	TRBV18	TRBD1	TRBJ2-7	TGTGCCAGCTCCCGGGGGCCGGGACAGGGATCGTACGAGCAGTACTTC	CASSRGPGQGSYEQYF
many	TRBV27	NA	TRBJ1-2	TGTGCCAGCAGTTTATGGGGGGGGACCTCTAACTATGGCTACACCTTC	CASSLWGGTSNYGYTF
many	TRBV13	TRBD1	TRBJ2-7	TGTGCCAGCAGCCCGACAGGGACCTACGAGCAGTACTTC	CASSPTGTYEQYF
many	TRBV7-9	NA	TRBJ2-3	TGTGCCAGCAGCTCCTATGGGAGCGCTAGCACAGATACGCAGTATTTT	CASSSYGSASTDTQYF
many	TRBV18	NA	TRBJ1-5	TGTGCCAGCTCACCAGGACAGAGCAATCAGCCCCAGCATTTT	CASSPGQSNQPQHF
many	TRBV5-1	TRBD1	TRBJ2-5	TGCGCCAGCAGCTTGGCGGCGACAGGGGGTGGGGAGACCCAGTACTTC	CASSLAATGGGETQYF
many	TRBV5-1	NA	TRBJ2-7	TGCGCCAGCAGCCCCTACTCCTACGAGCAGTACTTC	CASSPYSYEQYF
NA	TRBV9	NA	TRBJ1-2	TGTGCCAGCAGCGAGGGGCGGGGGTCTAACTATGGCTACACCTTC	CASSEGRGSNYGYTF
many	TRBV27	TRBD2	TRBJ2-5	TGTGCCAGCAGTTTCTCCGCCCCTGGGACTAGCGGGAGAGGGGGGGAGACCCAGTACTTC	CASSFSAPGTSGRGGETQYF
many	TRBV11-2	NA	TRBJ2-7	TGTGCCAGCAGCTTAGGACAGGTCGCGTACGAGCAGTACTTC	CASSLGQVAYEQYF
many	TRBV19	TRBD1	TRBJ2-1	TGTGCCAGTAGCCGGACCCTGAGACAGGGGGGATTGGGGTCCTACAATGAGCAGTTCTTC	CASSRTLRQGGLGSYNEQFF
many	TRBV4-3	NA	TRBJ1-2	TGCGCCAGCAGCCAAGACCGCCTTCGAGGCCATGGCTACACCTTC	CASSQDRLRGHGYTF
many	TRBV19	NA	TRBJ2-5	TGTGCCAGTAGAACGAGGGGAGGAGAGACCCAGTACTTC	CASRTRGGETQYF
many	TRBV28	NA	TRBJ1-2	TGTGCCAGCAGTTGGGGAGCTAACTATGGCTACACCTTC	CASSWGANYGYTF
many	TRBV30	NA	TRBJ1-4	TGTGCCTGGAGTGTAACAGGCCGAACTAATGAAAAACTGTTTTTT	CAWSVTGRTNEKLFF
many	TRBV7-8	NA	TRBJ2-3	TGTGCCAGCAGCCCCCTGCAGGTAGCGCTCACAGATACGCAGTATTTT	CASSPLQVALTDTQYF
many	TRBV30	NA	TRBJ1-1	TGTGCCTGGAGTGCAACTCAGGACACTGAAGCTTTCTTT	CAWSATQDTEAFF
many	TRBV11-2	TRBD2	TRBJ2-3	TGTGCCAGCAGCCGAGCGGGAGGGCCCGGAGATACGCAGTATTTT	CASSRAGGPGDTQYF
medium-sized	TRBV19	TRBD1	TRBJ1-5	TGTGCCAGTAGTATAGATCATTTGGCAGGACAGGGGAAGCCCCAGCATTTT	CASSIDHLAGQGKPQHF
medium-sized	TRBV19	NA	TRBJ1-4	TGTGCCAGTAGGAGACAGGTTAATGAAAAACTGTTTTTT	CASRRQVNEKLFF
many	TRBV7-9	TRBD1	TRBJ1-2	TGTGCCAGCAGCTTGGCCGGGACAGGATATGGCTACACCTTC	CASSLAGTGYGYTF
many	TRBV10-3	TRBD2	TRBJ2-7	TGTGCCATCAGAGGTAGCGGGAGTCCCTACGAGCAGTACTTC	CAIRGSGSPYEQYF
many	TRBV10-1	TRBD2	TRBJ2-3	TGCGCCAGCAGTGAAGGACTAGCGGGAGGGCCCCCAGATACGCAGTATTTT	CASSEGLAGGPPDTQYF
many	TRBV7-2	NA	TRBJ2-3	TGTGCCAGCAGCCCCCTTGGGCTGGGAGATACGCAGTATTTT	CASSPLGLGDTQYF
many	TRBV7-9	NA	TRBJ2-7	TGTGCCAGCAGCTTACTTCAGGGTGACGACGAGCAGTACTTC	CASSLLQGDDEQYF
many	TRBV15	NA	TRBJ1-5	TGTGCCACCAGCAGAGAGGGACTCGGTTCGGGGTGGCCCCAGCATTTT	CATSREGLGSGWPQHF
medium-sized	TRBV7-9	TRBD1	TRBJ1-4	TGTGCCAGCAGCCGACAGGGGGCGGGGAGTGAAAAACTGTTTTTT	CASSRQGAGSEKLFF
many	TRBV7-8	TRBD1	TRBJ2-7	TGTGCCAGCAGCCTCGAACCGGGACAGGGAGTCAAGCAGTACTTC	CASSLEPGQGVKQYF
medium-sized	TRBV4-1	TRBD2	TRBJ2-7	TGCGCCAGCAGCCAGGGGGGAGGGGATGGCGAGCAGTACTTC	CASSQGGGDGEQYF